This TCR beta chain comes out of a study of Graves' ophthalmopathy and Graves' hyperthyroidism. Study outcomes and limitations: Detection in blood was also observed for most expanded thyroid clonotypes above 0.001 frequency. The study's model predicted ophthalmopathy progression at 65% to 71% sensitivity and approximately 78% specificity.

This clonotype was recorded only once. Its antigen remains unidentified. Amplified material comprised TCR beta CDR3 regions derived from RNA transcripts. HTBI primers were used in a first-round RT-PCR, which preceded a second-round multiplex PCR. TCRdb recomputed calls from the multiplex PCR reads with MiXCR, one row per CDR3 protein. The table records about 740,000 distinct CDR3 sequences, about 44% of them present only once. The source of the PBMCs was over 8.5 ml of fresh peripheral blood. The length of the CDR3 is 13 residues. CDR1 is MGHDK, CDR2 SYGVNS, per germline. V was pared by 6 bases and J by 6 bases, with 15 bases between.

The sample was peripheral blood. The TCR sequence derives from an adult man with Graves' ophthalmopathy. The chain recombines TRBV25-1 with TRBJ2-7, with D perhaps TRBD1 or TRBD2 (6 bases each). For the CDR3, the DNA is TGTGCCAGCAGCTTACAGGGAGGCCGCGAGCAGTACTTC. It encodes CASSLQGGREQYF.